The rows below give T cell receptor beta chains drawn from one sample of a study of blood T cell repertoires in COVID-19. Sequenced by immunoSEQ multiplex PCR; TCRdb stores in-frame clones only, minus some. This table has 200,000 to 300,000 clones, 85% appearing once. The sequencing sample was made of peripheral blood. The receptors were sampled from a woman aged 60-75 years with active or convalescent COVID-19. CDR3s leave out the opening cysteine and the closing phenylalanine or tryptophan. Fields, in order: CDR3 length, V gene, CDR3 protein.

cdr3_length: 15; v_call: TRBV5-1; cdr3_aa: ASSLRTSGGGQETQY
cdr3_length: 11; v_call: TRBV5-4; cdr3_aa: ASRGQGGHEQY
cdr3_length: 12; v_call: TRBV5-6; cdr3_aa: ASSPAGGGYGYT
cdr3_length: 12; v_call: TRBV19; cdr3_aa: ASSISETNYGYT
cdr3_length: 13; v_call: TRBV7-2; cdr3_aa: ASSWGSLGGTEAF
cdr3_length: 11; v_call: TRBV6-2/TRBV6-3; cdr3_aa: ASSLYFDTEAF
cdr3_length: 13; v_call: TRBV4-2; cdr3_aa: ASSQVGTGGTEAF
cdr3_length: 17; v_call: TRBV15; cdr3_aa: ATSRAGLAGGSSYNEQF
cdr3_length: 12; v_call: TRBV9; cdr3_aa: ASSSHGMNTEAF
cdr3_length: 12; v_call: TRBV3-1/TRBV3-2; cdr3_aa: ASSPFAGGYEQY
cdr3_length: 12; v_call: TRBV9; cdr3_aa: ASSVEGQGDTQY
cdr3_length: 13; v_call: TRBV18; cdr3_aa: ASSPLRQGADTQY
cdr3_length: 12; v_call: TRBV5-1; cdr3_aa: ASAPDSGNQPQH
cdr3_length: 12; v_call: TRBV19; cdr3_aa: ASSPRTGSETQY
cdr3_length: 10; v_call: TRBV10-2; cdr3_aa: ASSPGYYGYT
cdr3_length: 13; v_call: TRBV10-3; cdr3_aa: AISDPGQGNQPQH
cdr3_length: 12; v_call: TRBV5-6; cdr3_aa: ASSTTRNTGELF
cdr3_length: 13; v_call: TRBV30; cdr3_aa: AWTSGRVGTDTQY
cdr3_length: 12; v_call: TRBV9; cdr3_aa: ASSRLTSTDTQY
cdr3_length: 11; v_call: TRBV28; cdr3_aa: AGRGGEGQPQH
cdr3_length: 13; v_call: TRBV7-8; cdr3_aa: ASSLLAGDYNEQF
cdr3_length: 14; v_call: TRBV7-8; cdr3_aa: ASSSPGQGSTDTQY
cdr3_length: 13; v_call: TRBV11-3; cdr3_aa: ASSLGLAVQETQY
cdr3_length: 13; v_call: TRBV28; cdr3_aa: ASSVRGGAYSPLH
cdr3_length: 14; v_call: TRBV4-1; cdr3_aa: ASRQGTGLSTDTQY
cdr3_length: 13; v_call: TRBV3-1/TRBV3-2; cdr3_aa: ASSPQGGARDEQF
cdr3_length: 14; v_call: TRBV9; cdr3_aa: ASSTQQGASTDTQY
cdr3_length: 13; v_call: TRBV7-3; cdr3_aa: ASSPTGGAGNEQF
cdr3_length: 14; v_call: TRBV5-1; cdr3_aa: ASSPLAGGRSDTQY
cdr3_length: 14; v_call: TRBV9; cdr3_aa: ASSAIAGVAYNEQF
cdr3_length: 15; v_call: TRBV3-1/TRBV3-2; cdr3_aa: ASSQEASGIVDNEQF
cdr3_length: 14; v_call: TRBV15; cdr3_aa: ATSRPTSGVTDTQY
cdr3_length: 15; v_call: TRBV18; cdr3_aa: ASSRGWGRSSGNTIY
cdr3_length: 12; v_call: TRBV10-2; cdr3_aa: ASSRDRLNYGYT
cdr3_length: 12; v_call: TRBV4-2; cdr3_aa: ASSRQDRDNEQF
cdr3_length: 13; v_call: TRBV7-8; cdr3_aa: ASSSGQANQETQY
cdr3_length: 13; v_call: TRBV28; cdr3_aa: ASSRDAGVWNGYT
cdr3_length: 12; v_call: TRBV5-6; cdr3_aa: ASTRAWSNQPQH
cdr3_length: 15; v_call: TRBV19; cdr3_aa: ASSTPRGTRKQETQY
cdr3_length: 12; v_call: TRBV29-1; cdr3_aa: SAGQGAGNTEAF
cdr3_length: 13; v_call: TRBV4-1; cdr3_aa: ASSQEGYPMDTQY
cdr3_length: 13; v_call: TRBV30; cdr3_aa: AWSVGGRVSDTQY
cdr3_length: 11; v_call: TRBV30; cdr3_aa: AWSARDFYGYT
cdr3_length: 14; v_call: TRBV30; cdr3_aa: AWSVRRGTGDQPQH
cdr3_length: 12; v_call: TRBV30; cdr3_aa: AWSVIQGGEKLF
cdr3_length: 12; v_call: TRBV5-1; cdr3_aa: ASSLEGANYGYT
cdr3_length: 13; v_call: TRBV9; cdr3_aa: ASSVEGGLNYGYT
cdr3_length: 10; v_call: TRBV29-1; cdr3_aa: SVVPGNGELF
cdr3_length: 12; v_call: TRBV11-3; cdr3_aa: ASSRDRGNYGYT
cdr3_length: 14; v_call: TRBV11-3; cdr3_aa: ASSLESAGASDEQF
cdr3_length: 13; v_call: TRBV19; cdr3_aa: ASSTPGTGLNEQF
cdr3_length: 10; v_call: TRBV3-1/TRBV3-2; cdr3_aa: ASSQGYYGYT